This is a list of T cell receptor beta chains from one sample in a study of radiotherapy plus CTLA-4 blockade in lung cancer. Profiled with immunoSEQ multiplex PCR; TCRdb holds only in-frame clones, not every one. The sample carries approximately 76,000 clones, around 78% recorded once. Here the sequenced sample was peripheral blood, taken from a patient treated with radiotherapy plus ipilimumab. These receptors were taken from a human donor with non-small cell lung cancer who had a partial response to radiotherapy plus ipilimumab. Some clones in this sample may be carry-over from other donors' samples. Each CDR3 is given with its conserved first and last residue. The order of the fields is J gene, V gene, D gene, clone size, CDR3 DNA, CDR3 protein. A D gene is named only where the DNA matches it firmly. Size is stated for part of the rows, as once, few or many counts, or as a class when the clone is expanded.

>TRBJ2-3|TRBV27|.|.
TGTGCCAGCAGTAGGGGCGGCAGGGGCCGCACAGATACGCAGTATTTT
CASSRGGRGRTDTQYF
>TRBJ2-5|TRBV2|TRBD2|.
TGTGCCAGCAGTGAAGAGGCGGGGGGGCGTTCGGCCCAGTACTTC
CASSEEAGGRSAQYF
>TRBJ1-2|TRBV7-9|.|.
TGTGCCAGCAGGGGCCGGAACTATGGCTACACCTTC
CASRGRNYGYTF
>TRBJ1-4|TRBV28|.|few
TGTGCCAGCCGGAACAGTGCAACTAATGAAAAACTGTTTTTT
CASRNSATNEKLFF
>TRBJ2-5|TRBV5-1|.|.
TGCGCCAGCAGCCCCCGGACTTCGGAGGCGGAGACCCAGTACTTC
CASSPRTSEAETQYF
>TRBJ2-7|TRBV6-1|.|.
TGTGCCAGCAATGCAGACAGGAACTCCTACGAGCAGTACTTC
CASNADRNSYEQYF
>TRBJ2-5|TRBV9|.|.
TGTGCCAGCAGCGTCATCCCCTCGGGGGAAGAGTACTTC
CASSVIPSGEEYF
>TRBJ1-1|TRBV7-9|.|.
TGTGCCAGCAGGCCTACCGGGACAAGGAACACTGAAGCTTTCTTT
CASRPTGTRNTEAFF
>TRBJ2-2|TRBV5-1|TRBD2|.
TGCGCCAGCAGCTTGGAATCTAGCGGTCTTACCGGGGAGCTGTTTTTT
CASSLESSGLTGELFF
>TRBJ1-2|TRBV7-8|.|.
TGTGCCAGCAGCTCCCACAGAGTCCCCATGCCGCTTTATGGCTACACCTTC
CASSSHRVPMPLYGYTF
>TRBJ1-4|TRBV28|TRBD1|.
TGTGCCAGCAGTTTACCCTTGACAGGGGTATTGTTTTTT
CASSLPLTGVLFF
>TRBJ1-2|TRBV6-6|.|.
TGTGCCAGCGGGGGCCGCAGAGGCTATGGCTACACCTTC
CASGGRRGYGYTF
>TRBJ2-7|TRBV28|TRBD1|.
TGTGCCAGCAGTTTAAGCGGGACAGGGTATAGCTGGCGGGGCGAGCAGTACTTC
CASSLSGTGYSWRGEQYF
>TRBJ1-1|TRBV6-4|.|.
TGTGCCAGCAGTGAAAAAACAGAATCCACTGAAGCTTTCTTT
CASSEKTESTEAFF
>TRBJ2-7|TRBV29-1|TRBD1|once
TGCAGCGTTGTCCAAGGGACAGGATCCTACGAGCAGTACTTC
CSVVQGTGSYEQYF
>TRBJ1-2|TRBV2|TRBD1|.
TGTGCCAGCAGAGGGCTGGGACAGCTAACCTATGGCTACACCTTC
CASRGLGQLTYGYTF
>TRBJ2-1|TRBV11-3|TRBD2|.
TGTGCCAGCAGCTTGGCGGGAGACCTCTACAATGAGCAGTTCTTC
CASSLAGDLYNEQFF
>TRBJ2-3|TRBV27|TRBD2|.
TGTGCCAGCAGCCGGGGACTAGCGGGAGCCTACACAGATACGCAGTATTTT
CASSRGLAGAYTDTQYF
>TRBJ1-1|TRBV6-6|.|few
TGTGCCAGCAGTTACTCGGCCATGAACACTGAAGCTTTCTTT
CASSYSAMNTEAFF
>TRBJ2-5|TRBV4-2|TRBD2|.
TGTGCCAGCAGCCAAGATGGGGGGGAAGAGACCCAGTACTTC
CASSQDGGEETQYF
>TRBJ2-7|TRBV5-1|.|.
TGCGCCAGCAGCCCCGCGAGTTACGAGCAGTACTTC
CASSPASYEQYF
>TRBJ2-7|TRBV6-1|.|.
TGTGCCAGCAGTACCCATTTAGCGTTCGAGCAGTACTTC
CASSTHLAFEQYF
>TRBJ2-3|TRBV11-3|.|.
TGTGCCAGCAGCCTCCTCGGCGGGACAGATACGCAGTATTTT
CASSLLGGTDTQYF
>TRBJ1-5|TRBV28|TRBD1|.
TGTGCCAGCAGCCTAGGGGGACAGGGGCTAAATCAGCCCCAGCATTTT
CASSLGGQGLNQPQHF
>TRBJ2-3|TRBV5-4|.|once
TGTGCCAGCAGCTTACGACTAGACACAGATACGCAGTATTTT
CASSLRLDTDTQYF
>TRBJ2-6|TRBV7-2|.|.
TGTGCCAGCAGCCACGACAGCTCTGGGGCCAACGTCCTGACTTTC
CASSHDSSGANVLTF
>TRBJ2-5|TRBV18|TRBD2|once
TGTGCCAGCTCACAACCAGGGACTAAAGAGACCCAGTACTTC
CASSQPGTKETQYF
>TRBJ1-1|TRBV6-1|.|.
TGTGCCAGCAGTCCCTTTAGCACTGAAGCTTTCTTT
CASSPFSTEAFF
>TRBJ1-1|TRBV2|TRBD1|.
TGTGCCAGCGGGACAGGGCGTTTGAGCACTGAAGCTTTCTTT
CASGTGRLSTEAFF
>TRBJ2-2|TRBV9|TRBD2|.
TGTGCCAGCAGCGTAGGGGCTAGCGGGAACACCGGGGAGCTGTTTTTT
CASSVGASGNTGELFF
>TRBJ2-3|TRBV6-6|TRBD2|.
TGTGCCAGCAGTTACGGATCTAGCGGGAATCCAGATACGCAGTATTTT
CASSYGSSGNPDTQYF
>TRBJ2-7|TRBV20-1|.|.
TGCAGTGCTGGCGCTAGACTCGGGCAGTACTTC
CSAGARLGQYF
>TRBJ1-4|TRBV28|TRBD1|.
TGTGCCAGCAGACCCTATAGAGGGGGCGAAATCGAAAAACTGTTTTTT
CASRPYRGGEIEKLFF
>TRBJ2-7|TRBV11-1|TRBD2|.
TGTGCCAGCAGCCCAACTAGCGGGGGGCTCTACGAGCAGTACTTC
CASSPTSGGLYEQYF
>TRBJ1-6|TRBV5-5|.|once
TGTGCCAGCAGCTTGGGGGACACCCGTGTTTCACCCCTCCACTTT
CASSLGDTRVSPLHF
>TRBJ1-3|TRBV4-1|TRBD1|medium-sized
TGCGCCAGCAGTCCTCCCGGACAGGGCCGAGGAGTCTCTGGAAACACCATATATTTT
CASSPPGQGRGVSGNTIYF
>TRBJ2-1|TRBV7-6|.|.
TGTGCCAGCAGCCCCGAGGCCCTGCGAGCGCATGAGCAGTTCTTC
CASSPEALRAHEQFF